Each of the 16 T cell receptor beta chains below was sequenced from the same sample in a study of blood T cells in healthy people across ages. A sample-barcoded 5' primer and a J-beta primer mix were used in a second PCR of roughly 7 to 12 cycles. TCRdb reanalysed the 5' RACE reads using MiXCR and keeps one entry per CDR3 protein. The sample has about 1.1 million distinct CDR3 sequences, around two fifths seen once. What was sequenced was blood. These receptors came from a man between 18 and 29 years old in good health.

This clonotype was counted only a few times. J is TRBJ2-2 and V is TRBV2; D is uncertain. CDR1 is SNHLY, CDR2 FYNNEI, per germline. The CDR3 has 14 residues. V shed 3 bases and J shed 0 bases, with 5 bases lying between them. CDR3 loop: CASSELTNTGELFF. CDR3 DNA: TGTGCCAGCAGTGAGCTAACGAACACCGGGGAGCTGTTTTTT. Full variable domain (missing parts from reference TRBV2 and TRBJ2-2): EPEVTQTPSHQVTQMGQEVILRCVPISNHLYFYWYRQILGQKVEFLVSFYNNEISEKSEIFDDQFSVERPDGSNFTLKIRSTKLEDSAMYFCASSELTNTGELFFGEGSRLTVL.

This clonotype was seen only once. The chain combines TRBV29-1 with TRBJ2-1, with D perhaps matching TRBD1 or TRBD2 (6 bases each). The CDR3 sequence is 14 residues long. The germline CDR1 and CDR2 sequences are SQVTM and ANQGSEA. The ends were cut back, 8 bases at V and 1 base at J, with 15 bases in the middle. CDR3 DNA sequence: TGCAGCATGGACCGGGGGCGATCCTACAATGAGCAGTTCTTC. Its translation is CSMDRGRSYNEQFF.

This clonotype came up many times. The chain links TRBV6-2 or TRBV6-3 to TRBJ2-1, with TRBD1 identical over 7 bases. There are 14 residues in the CDR3. J lost 4 bases, V lost 8 bases, and 8 bases had no gene match. In germline, CDR1 is MNHEY, CDR2 SVGEGT. The CDR3 DNA follows: TGTGCCAGCGGACCGGGACAGACGTACAATGAGCAGTTCTTC. Encoded protein: CASGPGQTYNEQFF.

The rearrangement joins TRBV20-1 to TRBJ1-1; D is possibly TRBD1 (5 bases). This CDR3 spans 13 amino acids. Germline V CDR1 and CDR2: DFQATT, SNEGSKA (reference sequence). Here the CDR3 DNA reads TGCAGGATAAGGCCCAGGGAGAGCACTGAAGCTTTCTTT. Amino acids: CRIRPRESTEAFF.

This clonotype was seen a few times. The V gene is TRBV6-5, the J gene TRBJ1-1; D is possibly TRBD1 (5 bases). CDR3 length: 15 amino acids. Trimming shortened V by 0 bases and J by 1 base, and 9 bases separated the two germline ends. Germline V gene lookup returns CDR1 MNHEY and CDR2 SVGAGI. The CDR3 sequence is CASSYSPGQNTEAFF. The CDR3 DNA is TGTGCCAGCAGTTACTCACCAGGACAGAACACTGAAGCTTTCTTT.

This clonotype was observed a few times. The chain carries TRBV7-2 and TRBJ2-4, with 8 bases identical to TRBD1. Germline-derived CDR1 and CDR2 are SGHTA and FQGNSA. Trimming removed 5 bases from V and 3 bases from J; junction bases left unmatched: 6. CDR3 size: 15 residues. Here the CDR3 reads CASSATGVGKNIQYF. The CDR3 region has the DNA TGTGCCAGCAGCGCGACAGGGGTGGGCAAAAACATTCAGTACTTC.

The chain carries TRBV20-1 and TRBJ1-2, with D unclear. CDR1 and CDR2 (germline): DFQATT, SNEGSKA (reference sequence). CDR3 length equals 13 residues. Trimming took 3 bases from V and 7 from J, leaving 15 bases between them. The CDR3 is CSARWQPDGGYTF. In DNA form, the CDR3 reads TGCAGTGCTAGGTGGCAGCCGGACGGTGGCTACACCTTC.

This chain connects TRBV4-1 to TRBJ1-4; TRBD1 matches 9 bases. The germline CDR1 and CDR2 sequences are MGHRA and YSYEKL. This CDR3 spans 15 amino acids. The J segment lost 6 bases and the V segment lost 0 bases, leaving 2 bases of the junction unmatched. Written as DNA, the CDR3 is TGCGCCAGCAGCCAAGACAGGACAGGGGATGAAAAACTGTTTTTT. Translation gives CASSQDRTGDEKLFF.

This chain uses TRBV27 with TRBJ1-6; D is unclear. Between the trimmed V and J ends, which lost 7 bases and 0 bases, there was a span of 10 bases. Germline values: CDR1 MNHEY, CDR2 SMNVEV (reference sequence). The CDR3 is 15 residues long. CDR3 residues: CASTVQGSYNSPLHF. CDR3 sequence (DNA): TGTGCCAGCACCGTTCAAGGCTCCTATAATTCACCCCTCCACTTT.

This clonotype appeared many times. This chain joins TRBV5-1 and TRBJ2-3, with TRBD2 identical over 7 bases. The CDR3 sequence is 15 residues long. V lost 7 bases to trimming and J lost 1 base; unmatched junction nucleotides: 9. CDR1 and CDR2 from the germline V gene are SGHRS and YFSETQ. CDR3 amino acids: CASGGRFAGTDTQYF. For the CDR3, the DNA is TGCGCCAGCGGCGGGAGATTCGCCGGCACAGATACGCAGTATTTT.

In regard to this clonotype: One junction end disagrees with the germline gene, perhaps due to a read error. V is TRBV19 and J is TRBJ2-7; TRBD2 is a possible D gene (6 bases). There are 13 residues in the CDR3. Germline CDR1 reads LNHDA; CDR2 reads SQIVND (reference sequence). This chain's CDR3 is CACRAAGGNEQYF. CDR3 DNA: TGTGCCTGTAGGGCAGCGGGTGGTAATGAGCAGTACTTC.

About this clonotype: A read error may be the cause here, since a much bigger clone is one base away. The rearrangement joins TRBV20-1 to TRBJ2-1; D is uncertain. In germline, CDR1 is DFQATT, CDR2 SNEGSKA (reference sequence). The CDR3 has 11 amino acids. The V and J ends lost 1 base and 9 bases respectively, with 7 bases between them. Here the CDR3 DNA reads TGCAGTGCTAGAGTATCCAGTGAGCAGTTCTTC. Protein product: CSARVSSEQFF.

This chain connects TRBV27 to TRBJ1-4; D not certain. Germline CDR1 reads MNHEY; CDR2 reads SMNVEV (reference sequence). Trimming took off 4 bases at V and 7 bases at J, with 13 bases between the two ends. The CDR3 sequence is 14 residues long. CDR3 in amino acids: CASSSPGPPEKLFF. CDR3 sequence (DNA): TGTGCCAGCAGTTCCCCAGGACCGCCTGAAAAACTGTTTTTT.

This clonotype was observed a handful of times. The rearrangement joins TRBV5-6 to TRBJ1-2; D possibly corresponds to TRBD1 (6 bases). The CDR3 is 15 residues long. Trimming took off 4 bases at V and 3 bases at J, with 16 bases between the two ends. Germline CDR1 and CDR2: SGHDT and YYEEEE. The CDR3 DNA sequence: TGTGCCAGCAGCCCGGGACAACGGGTGGACTATGGCTACACCTTC. Translation gives CASSPGQRVDYGYTF.

This clonotype appeared a few times. The chain has TRBV12-3 or TRBV12-4 and TRBJ1-1; D call uncertain. This CDR3 comprises 13 residues. Trimming left V 10 bases short and J 1 base short, with 13 bases between. DNA of the CDR3: TGTGCCACGATCGACGGAACGAACACTGAAGCTTTCTTT. It encodes CATIDGTNTEAFF.

In this sample, this clonotype turned up a few times. This rearrangement joins TRBV28 to TRBJ1-4, with TRBD1 identical over 8 bases. The CDR3 extends over 16 amino acids. V shed 5 bases and J 4 bases; nucleotides not matched to a gene: 9. Looked up from germline, CDR1 is MDHEN and CDR2 is SYDVKM. CDR3: CASSGPQGGNNEKLFF. CDR3 DNA sequence: TGTGCCAGCAGTGGACCACAGGGGGGAAATAATGAAAAACTGTTTTTT.